This is a list of T cell receptor beta chains from one sample in a study of cytomegalovirus exposure and HLA in healthy donors. The repertoire was sequenced with immunoSEQ multiplex PCR; TCRdb's copy has only in-frame clones and lacks some. Among 95,000 to 100,000 clones listed, 70% to 80% were seen once. Material for sequencing was PBMCs. The receptors derive from a female donor in good health and CMV-seronegative. The CDR3 runs from the conserved cysteine through the conserved F or W. Each record gives: clone size, V gene, D gene, J gene, CDR3 DNA, CDR3 protein. The D gene is left open where the match is weak. Clone sizes are given selectively: once, few, many, or a class where the clone is expanded.

NA	TRBV5-1	NA	TRBJ2-7	TGCGCCAGCAGCCCCCGGGACACAGGGAAGGGCCTCTCCTACGAGCAGTACTTC	CASSPRDTGKGLSYEQYF
NA	TRBV4-3	TRBD2	TRBJ2-7	TGCGCCAGCAGCCAAAACCGGGAGGGCTACGAGCAGTACTTC	CASSQNREGYEQYF
NA	TRBV19	NA	TRBJ2-2	TGTGCCAGTAGTATAGAGGAGGGCCTCACCGGGGAGCTGTTTTTT	CASSIEEGLTGELFF
NA	TRBV19	NA	TRBJ2-5	TGTGCCAGTAGTATAACTACCGCAAAAGAGACCCAGTACTTC	CASSITTAKETQYF
NA	TRBV6-4	NA	TRBJ2-1	TGTGCCAGCAGTGAGTCCACGGGGGCCTACAATGAGCAGTTCTTC	CASSESTGAYNEQFF
few	TRBV9	NA	TRBJ1-6	TGTGCCAGCAGCGTAGTCCCCCGGGATGCACCCCTCCACTTT	CASSVVPRDAPLHF
NA	TRBV9	TRBD1	TRBJ1-1	TGTGCCAGCAGCCCCGGACAGGGAGGGGAGTACACTGAAGCTTTCTTT	CASSPGQGGEYTEAFF
NA	TRBV5-1	NA	TRBJ1-5	TGCGCCAGCAGCCTGACAGTGGGCAATCAGCCCCAGCATTTT	CASSLTVGNQPQHF
NA	TRBV19	TRBD1	TRBJ1-2	TGTGCCAGTAGTGTTACCGGGACAGGAGCTAACTATGGCTACACCTTC	CASSVTGTGANYGYTF
NA	TRBV6-5	TRBD2	TRBJ2-5	TGTGCCAGCAGCCTTAGCGGGGGCCAAGAGACCCAGTACTTC	CASSLSGGQETQYF
NA	TRBV7-9	TRBD2	TRBJ2-1	TGTGCCAGCAGCTTAGGGACTAGCGGGAGCGGGGTCAATGAGCAGTTCTTC	CASSLGTSGSGVNEQFF
NA	TRBV10-3	NA	TRBJ2-7	TGTGCCACACCAGAGCAAAAGTGGGGCATCACTAGCCTATGTTACGAGCAGTACTTC	CATPEQKWGITSLCYEQYF
NA	TRBV30	NA	TRBJ1-2	TGTGCCTGGAGTGTTGAGGTTAACTATGGCTACACCTTC	CAWSVEVNYGYTF
NA	TRBV5-8	TRBD1	TRBJ2-7	TGTGCCAGCAGCTTATCAAGACAGGGGAGCTACGAGCAGTACTTC	CASSLSRQGSYEQYF
NA	TRBV5-1	TRBD2	TRBJ2-7	TGCGCCAGCAGCGCCTCGACTAGCGGGGTCCCCTCCTACGAGCAGTACTTC	CASSASTSGVPSYEQYF
NA	TRBV7-6	NA	TRBJ1-4	TGTGCCAGCAGCCGGGGAAATAATGAAAAACTGTTTTTT	CASSRGNNEKLFF